This T cell receptor beta chain is drawn from a study of pediatric ulcerative colitis. Measured with immunoSEQ multiplex PCR; TCRdb has only the in-frame clones, and not every one. The top ten clones hold 0.65% to 0.75% of a sample with 36,000 or so clones, approximately 73% of them seen once. Points on this clone: No antigen is known for it.

During colonoscopy, one to two rectal pinch biopsies were collected. No immunosuppressive drugs were given to ulcerative colitis patients before diagnostic colonoscopy. Findings and limits, study-wide: This repertoire reflects total lymphocytes rather than subpopulations like regulatory T cells.

The CDR3 runs 15 residues. Germline values: CDR1 KGHSH, CDR2 LQKENI. V lost 6 bases, J lost 4 bases, and 18 bases lay in between. The genes are TRBV18 and TRBJ2-5; unclear D gene. This sequence was found in a boy aged 10-17 years with moderate ulcerative colitis. Sequenced material: gut tissue. This CDR3 is CASSPYAGDGETQYF. CDR3 bases: TGTGCCAGCTCCCCCTACGCAGGCGATGGAGAGACCCAGTACTTC. The complete variable domain, with remaining parts taken from reference TRBV18 and TRBJ2-5, reads NAGVMQNPRHLVRRRGQEARLRCSPMKGHSHVYWYRQLPEEGLKFMVYLQKENIIDESGMPKERFSAEFPKEGPSILRIQQVVRGDSAAYFCASSPYAGDGETQYFGPGTRLLVL.